This T cell receptor (beta chain) emerged from a study of shared clonotypes between healthy human individuals. Study results and limitations: Genetic and exposure-history diversity was limited by the few donors. When compared with the clonotypes that were shared by all four sorted-subset donors, the non-shared clonotypes turned out to have lower generation probabilities.

A CD45RA+ naive subset and a CD45RA-negative memory subset were split from CD4+ cells. The sorted-subset replicate PCRs were given 200 ng DNA, which is tens of thousands of T cell genomes. Here immunoSEQ multiplex PCR was the method, and the copy in TCRdb shows in-frame clones only, minus some. Among about 980,000 clones listed, 76% were seen once. Notes on this clone: Its antigen is unknown. At the DNA level, this CDR3 is encoded by other sequences in the same sample as well.

Trimming shortened V by 0 bases and J by 0 bases, and 7 bases separated the two germline ends. The CDR3 contains 15 residues. Germline-derived CDR1 and CDR2 are SGHRS and YFSETQ. This TCR was sampled from a man younger than 35 in good health. Sequenced input: memory CD4+ T cells sorted from blood. The subset: CD45RA-negative fraction. This chain links TRBV5-1 with TRBJ1-3, with D perhaps TRBD1 (6 bases). CDR3 sequence (DNA): TGCGCCAGCAGCTTGGAAGGGGGCTCTGGAAACACCATATATTTT. Its translation: CASSLEGGSGNTIYF.